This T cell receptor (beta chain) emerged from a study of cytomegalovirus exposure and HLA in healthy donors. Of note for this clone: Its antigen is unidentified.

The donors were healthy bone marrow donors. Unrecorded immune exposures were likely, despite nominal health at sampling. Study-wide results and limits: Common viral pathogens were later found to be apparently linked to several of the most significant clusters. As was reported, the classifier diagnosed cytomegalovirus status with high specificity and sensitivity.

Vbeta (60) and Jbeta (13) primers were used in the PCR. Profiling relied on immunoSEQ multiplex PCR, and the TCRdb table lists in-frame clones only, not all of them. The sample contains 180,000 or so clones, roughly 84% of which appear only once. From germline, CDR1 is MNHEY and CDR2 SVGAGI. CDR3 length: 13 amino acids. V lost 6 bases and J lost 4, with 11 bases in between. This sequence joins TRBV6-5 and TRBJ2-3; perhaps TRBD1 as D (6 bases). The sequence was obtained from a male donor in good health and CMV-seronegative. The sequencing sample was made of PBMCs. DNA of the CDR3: TGTGCCAGCAGACCCCAGGGGTCAGATACGCAGTATTTT. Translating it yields CASRPQGSDTQYF.